These 16 T cell receptor beta chains originate from one sample sequenced in a study of neoadjuvant nivolumab and ipilimumab in lung cancer. Repertoires were generated with immunoSEQ multiplex PCR, while TCRdb's copy carries only in-frame clones and drops some. The repertoire consists of about 8,000 clones, with around 90% occurring once and the leading ten covering 2.4%. Material: tumor tissue, obtained after neoadjuvant nivolumab, alone or with ipilimumab, at or shortly before surgery. The receptors were sampled from an adult with non-small cell lung cancer. Some clones in this sample may be carry-over from other donors' samples.

The chain is built from TRBV4-1 and TRBJ2-2; D not certain. The CDR3 is made up of 17 amino acids. The V gene lost 4 bases and the J gene lost 5 bases, with 20 bases spanning the gap. From germline, CDR1 is MGHRA and CDR2 YSYEKL. The CDR3 DNA sequence: TGCGCCAGCAGCCTTCCCTGGACCCGTCGTGGAACCGGGGAGCTGTTTTTT. Translated: CASSLPWTRRGTGELFF.

V gene TRBV7-2 combines with J gene TRBJ2-5; 9 bases fit TRBD2. The V segment lost 1 base and the J segment 5 bases; nucleotides outside the gene matches: 5. The germline V gene encodes CDR1 SGHTA and CDR2 FQGNSA. The CDR3 sequence is 15 residues long. The CDR3 reads CASSLGAGGGETQYF. CDR3 DNA sequence: TGTGCCAGCAGCTTAGGAGCGGGAGGAGGTGAGACCCAGTACTTC.

The chain carries TRBV2 and TRBJ1-2; a possible D gene is TRBD1 (6 bases). The CDR3 spans 18 residues. V gave up 5 bases and J gave up 3 bases, with 25 bases separating them. Germline V gene data show CDR1 as SNHLY and CDR2 as FYNNEI. The CDR3 region has the DNA TGTGCCAGCAGTCACCCCCCCTCCGGGGGGACACCTTACTATGGCTACACCTTC. Amino acid sequence: CASSHPPSGGTPYYGYTF.

The chain links TRBV19 to TRBJ1-2, with TRBD1 identical over 7 bases. CDR3 size: 16 residues. J was trimmed by 4 bases and V by 0 bases; bases with no gene match: 8. Germline CDR1 and CDR2: LNHDA and SQIVND (reference sequence). CDR3 sequence (DNA): TGTGCCAGTAGTATAGAGACGACAGGGAATCGCTATGGCTACACCTTC. Translated, it gives CASSIETTGNRYGYTF. The whole variable domain, filled in from reference TRBV19 and TRBJ1-2, reads DGGITQSPKYLFRKEGQNVTLSCEQNLNHDAMYWYRQDPGQGLRLIYYSQIVNDFQKGDIAEGYSVSREKKESFPLTVTSAQKNPTAFYLCASSIETTGNRYGYTFGSGTRLTVV.

The rearrangement uses TRBV5-1 and TRBJ2-1; 8 bases fit TRBD2. CDR3 size: 16 residues. Trimming took 3 bases from V and 6 from J; bases not matched to a gene: 11. Germline CDR1 and CDR2: SGHRS and YFSETQ. CDR3 bases: TGCGCCAGCAGCTGGCAACTAGCGGAGCTATCCAATGAGCAGTTCTTC. It yields the protein CASSWQLAELSNEQFF.

This rearrangement joins TRBV14 to TRBJ1-2; 7 nucleotides align to TRBD1. From germline, CDR1 is SGHDN and CDR2 FVKESK. The CDR3 consists of 13 residues. V was pared by 5 bases and J by 1 base, with 1 base of the junction left unmatched. CDR3 region: CASSGQVNYGYTF. In DNA form, the CDR3 reads TGTGCCAGCAGCGGACAGGTTAACTATGGCTACACCTTC.

This clone was found a few times. J is TRBJ2-7 and V is TRBV25-1, with TRBD2 as a possible D gene (5 bases). The germline gives CDR1 MGHDK, CDR2 SYGVNS. V was cut by 1 base and J by 4 bases, with 8 bases left in between. This CDR3 region has 13 residues. The CDR3 DNA reads as TGTGCCAGCAGTGAATGGGAGTCGTACGAGCAGTACTTC. Amino acids: CASSEWESYEQYF.

This sequence joins TRBV4-3 and TRBJ2-7, with TRBD2 matching 10 bases. CDR1 and CDR2 from the germline V gene are LGHNA and YSLEER. Losses at the gene ends were 3 bases for V and 2 bases for J; bases not matched to a gene: 4. CDR3 length: 15 amino acids. CDR3 coding DNA: TGCGCCAGCAGCCAGGGACTAGCGCCCACCTACGAGCAGTACTTC. This codes for CASSQGLAPTYEQYF.

The chain has TRBV18 and TRBJ2-1; TRBD2 aligns across 8 bases. The V gene's germline CDR1 is KGHSH and CDR2 LQKENI. The trim removed 3 bases at V and 2 bases at J, leaving 0 bases unmatched. The CDR3 is 14 residues long. CDR3 amino acids: CASSPGLAYNEQFF. CDR3 sequence (DNA): TGTGCCAGCTCACCGGGACTAGCCTACAATGAGCAGTTCTTC.

The V call is TRBV5-8, the J call TRBJ2-3, with no clear D. This CDR3 has 13 residues. Germline CDR1 reads SGHTS; CDR2 reads YDEGEE. V lost 4 bases and J 5 bases, leaving 11 bases between the germline ends. The CDR3 loop reads CASSQQHQDTQYF. Here the CDR3 DNA reads TGTGCCAGCAGCCAGCAGCATCAAGATACGCAGTATTTT.

V and J are TRBV5-5 and TRBJ1-1, with a tentative D call TRBD1 (6 bases). Trimming pared 5 bases from V and 0 bases from J, leaving 8 bases between. The CDR3 sequence is 13 residues long. Per germline, CDR1 SGHKS and CDR2 YYEKEE (reference sequence). In DNA, the CDR3 is TGTGCCAGCAGAAGGGGGTTGAACACTGAAGCTTTCTTT. Its protein product is CASRRGLNTEAFF.

DNA of the CDR3: TGTGCCAGCAGTTTAGACGGAAACTATGGCTACACCTTC. Amino acids: CASSLDGNYGYTF. The rearrangement joins TRBV6-5 to TRBJ1-2; D is unresolved. Per the germline V gene, CDR1 is MNHEY and CDR2 is SVGAGI. With 4 bases removed from V and 2 bases from J, the gap between germline ends came to 8 bases. This CDR3 region has 13 residues.

V gene TRBV5-1 combines with J gene TRBJ1-5, with D possibly being TRBD1 (6 bases). Trimming removed 0 bases at V and 6 bases at J, with 10 bases between. Germline CDR1 SGHRS, CDR2 YFSETQ. This CDR3 spans 14 amino acids. The CDR3 DNA sequence: TGCGCCAGCAGCTTGGATGGGGGGCCTCAGCCCCAGCATTTT. Translating gives CASSLDGGPQPQHF. Based on the CDR3 plus reference TRBV5-1 and TRBJ1-5, the full variable domain is KAGVTQTPRYLIKTRGQQVTLSCSPISGHRSVSWYQQTPGQGLQFLFEYFSETQRNKGNFPGRFSGRQFSNSRSEMNVSTLELGDSALYLCASSLDGGPQPQHFGDGTRLSIL.

The V and J genes are TRBV18 and TRBJ2-3; 7 bases are a match to TRBD1. Unmatched junction bases numbered 5, after V lost 5 bases and J lost 0 bases. This CDR3 spans 15 amino acids. Per germline, CDR1 KGHSH and CDR2 LQKENI. For the CDR3, the DNA is TGTGCCAGCTCAAGCACAGGGGCGAGCACAGATACGCAGTATTTT. Its protein is CASSSTGASTDTQYF.

The table lists this clone with a count of one. J is TRBJ2-2 and V is TRBV2, with TRBD2 matching over 8 bases. The CDR3 has 16 amino acids. Germline V gene lookup returns CDR1 SNHLY and CDR2 FYNNEI. The V segment lost 8 bases and the J segment 5 bases; nucleotides outside the gene matches: 13. The CDR3 here is CASQMQAGVRTGELFF. CDR3 bases: TGTGCCAGCCAAATGCAAGCGGGAGTTCGAACCGGGGAGCTGTTTTTT.

The V call is TRBV11-3, the J call TRBJ2-1; D remains ambiguous. The CDR3 contains 14 residues. The germline V and J ends were trimmed by 0 bases and 5 bases, with 8 bases remaining between them. Germline values: CDR1 SGHNT, CDR2 YENEEA. This CDR3 is CASSLDGLNNEQFF. CDR3 coding DNA: TGTGCCAGCAGCTTAGACGGGCTTAACAATGAGCAGTTCTTC. Variable domain in full (rest from reference TRBV11-3 and TRBJ2-1): EAGVVQSPRYKIIEKKQPVAFWCNPISGHNTLYWYLQNLGQGPELLIRYENEEAVDDSQLPKDRFSAERLKGVDSTLKIQPAELGDSAVYLCASSLDGLNNEQFFGPGTRLTVL.